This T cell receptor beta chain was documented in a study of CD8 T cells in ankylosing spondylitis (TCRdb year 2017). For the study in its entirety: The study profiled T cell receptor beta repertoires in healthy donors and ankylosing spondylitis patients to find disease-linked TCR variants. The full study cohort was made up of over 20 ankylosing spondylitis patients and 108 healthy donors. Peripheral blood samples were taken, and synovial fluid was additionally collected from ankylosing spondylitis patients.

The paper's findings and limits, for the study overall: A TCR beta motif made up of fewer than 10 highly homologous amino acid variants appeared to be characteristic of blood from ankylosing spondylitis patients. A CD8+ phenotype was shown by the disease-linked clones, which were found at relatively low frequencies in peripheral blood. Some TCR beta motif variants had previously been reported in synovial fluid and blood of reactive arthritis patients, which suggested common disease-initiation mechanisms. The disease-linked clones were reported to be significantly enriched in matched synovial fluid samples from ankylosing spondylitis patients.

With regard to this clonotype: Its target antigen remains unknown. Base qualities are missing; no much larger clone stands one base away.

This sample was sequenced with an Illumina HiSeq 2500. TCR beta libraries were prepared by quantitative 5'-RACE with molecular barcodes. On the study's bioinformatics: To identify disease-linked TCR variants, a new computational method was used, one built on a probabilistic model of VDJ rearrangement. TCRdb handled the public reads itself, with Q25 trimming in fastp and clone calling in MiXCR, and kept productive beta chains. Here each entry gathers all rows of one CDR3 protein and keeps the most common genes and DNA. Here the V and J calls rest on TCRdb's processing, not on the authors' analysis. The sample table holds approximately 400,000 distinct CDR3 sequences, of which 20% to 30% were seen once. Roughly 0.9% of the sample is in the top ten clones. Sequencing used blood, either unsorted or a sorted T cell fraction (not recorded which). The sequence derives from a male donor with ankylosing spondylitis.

At the DNA level, the sequence is TGTGCCAGCAGCCAAGGAACAGGGGAGAGCGGCTACACCTTC. Its amino acids are CASSQGTGESGYTF. The sequence is built from TRBV4-2 and TRBJ1-2, with 7 bases aligning to TRBD1. From the cysteine up to the phenylalanine, the CDR3 has a length of 14 residues. Only CDR3 DNA is held: 42 bases, read in frame from base 1. Sequences LGHNA (CDR1) and YNFKEQ (CDR2) are obtained from the germline V gene. Ends trimmed: V by 1 base, J by 8 bases; bases unmatched to a gene: 7.